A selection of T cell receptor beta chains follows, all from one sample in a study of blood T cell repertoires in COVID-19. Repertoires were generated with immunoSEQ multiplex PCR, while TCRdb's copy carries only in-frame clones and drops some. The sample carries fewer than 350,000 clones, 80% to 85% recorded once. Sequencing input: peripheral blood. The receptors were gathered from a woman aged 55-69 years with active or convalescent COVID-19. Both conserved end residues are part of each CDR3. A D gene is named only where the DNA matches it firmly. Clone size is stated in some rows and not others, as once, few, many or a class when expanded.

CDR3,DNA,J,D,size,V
CASSLEFSEAFF,TGTGCCAGCAGCTTAGAATTCTCTGAAGCTTTCTTT,TRBJ1-1,.,few,TRBV11-2
CASSLQGQGADIQYF,TGTGCCAGCAGCTTACAGGGACAGGGGGCCGACATTCAGTACTTC,TRBJ2-4,TRBD1,once,TRBV7-8
CASSQDRGHTDTQYF,TGTGCCAGCAGCCAAGACAGGGGGCACACAGATACGCAGTATTTT,TRBJ2-3,TRBD1,.,TRBV3-1/TRBV3-2
CASSTYTGYYGYTF,TGTGCCAGCAGTACATATACAGGGTACTATGGCTACACCTTC,TRBJ1-2,.,.,TRBV6-6
CASSFQGTGELFF,TGTGCCAGCAGCTTCCAGGGCACCGGGGAGCTGTTTTTT,TRBJ2-2,.,.,TRBV7-7
CANQDPPTGRGDEQYF,TGTGCCAACCAAGACCCCCCGACGGGCAGGGGGGACGAGCAGTACTTC,TRBJ2-7,.,many,TRBV12-1
CASSIEATYEQYF,TGTGCCAGTAGTATAGAAGCCACCTACGAGCAGTACTTC,TRBJ2-7,.,.,TRBV19
CASSEFDEQYF,TGTGCCAGCAGTGAATTCGACGAGCAGTACTTC,TRBJ2-7,.,once,TRBV2
CASSLGQGFYGYTF,TGTGCCAGCAGCTTAGGGCAGGGGTTCTATGGCTACACCTTC,TRBJ1-2,.,.,TRBV11-2
CSGVDRSNTEAFF,TGCAGCGGTGTGGACAGATCAAACACTGAAGCTTTCTTT,TRBJ1-1,.,few,TRBV29-1
CASSLTGQGADTQYF,TGTGCCAGCAGCTTAACGGGACAGGGGGCAGATACGCAGTATTTT,TRBJ2-3,TRBD1,.,TRBV11-3
CASSFVMGQSNTEAFF,TGCGCCAGCAGCTTCGTCATGGGACAATCGAACACTGAAGCTTTCTTT,TRBJ1-1,.,.,TRBV5-1
CASSHTGVYGYTF,TGTGCCAGCAGCCATACAGGGGTCTATGGCTACACCTTC,TRBJ1-2,TRBD1,once,TRBV12-3/TRBV12-4
CASRGQASSYEQYF,TGTGCCAGCCGGGGACAGGCCTCCTCCTACGAGCAGTACTTC,TRBJ2-7,TRBD1,.,TRBV6-6
CAISEGAGREKLFF,TGTGCCATCAGTGAGGGGGCAGGGCGGGAAAAACTGTTTTTT,TRBJ1-4,.,.,TRBV10-3
CASSDGGTGGAFF,TGTGCCAGCAGTGACGGGGGCACAGGGGGAGCTTTCTTT,TRBJ1-1,TRBD1,.,TRBV6-4
CASSLGDREEYEQYF,TGTGCCAGCAGCTTGGGGGACAGGGAGGAATACGAGCAGTACTTC,TRBJ2-7,TRBD1,once,TRBV13
CASSFDPGVAYEQYF,TGTGCCAGCAGCTTTGACCCAGGGGTAGCCTACGAGCAGTACTTC,TRBJ2-7,.,.,TRBV11-1
CASTETSGAQGTQYF,TGCGCCAGCACCGAGACTAGCGGGGCTCAGGGTACGCAGTATTTT,TRBJ2-3,TRBD2,.,TRBV5-1
CASSEYGSPGNEQYF,TGTGCCAGCAGTGAATACGGCAGCCCCGGGAACGAGCAGTACTTC,TRBJ2-7,.,few,TRBV25-1
CASSPPARQGQFF,TGTGCCAGCTCACCACCGGCAAGACAGGGGCAGTTCTTC,TRBJ2-1,TRBD1,.,TRBV18
CSVEGTGEEYGYTF,TGCAGCGTTGAAGGGACAGGGGAAGAGTATGGCTACACCTTC,TRBJ1-2,TRBD1,few,TRBV29-1
CASSYSPAHSEKLFF,TGTGCCAGCAGTTACTCCCCTGCTCACTCTGAAAAACTGTTTTTT,TRBJ1-4,.,.,TRBV6-5
CAWTRDRGNQPQHF,TGTGCCTGGACCCGGGACAGGGGCAATCAGCCCCAGCATTTT,TRBJ1-5,TRBD1,.,TRBV30
CATSSNRVLQYF,TGTGCCACCAGCAGCAACAGGGTCCTGCAGTATTTT,TRBJ2-3,.,.,TRBV15
CASSYSLYEQYF,TGTGCCAGCAGTTACTCCCTCTACGAGCAGTACTTC,TRBJ2-7,.,.,TRBV6-2/TRBV6-3
CASSLATLSGSTDTQYF,TGTGCCAGCAGCTTAGCCACACTATCCGGGTCAACAGATACGCAGTATTTT,TRBJ2-3,.,.,TRBV7-6
CAISESPLGTKSGKLFF,TGTGCCATCAGTGAGTCACCACTCGGGACAAAGAGTGGAAAACTGTTTTTT,TRBJ1-4,.,.,TRBV10-3
CASSHSYRGQGFLETQYF,TGTGCCAGCTCACACTCGTACCGCGGACAGGGGTTCTTAGAGACCCAGTACTTC,TRBJ2-5,TRBD1,.,TRBV18
CASSIIRGGWDNQPQHF,TGTGCCAGTAGTATTATAAGGGGGGGGTGGGACAATCAGCCCCAGCATTTT,TRBJ1-5,.,.,TRBV19
CASSVETGTMNTEAFF,TGTGCCAGCAGCGTAGAGACAGGTACCATGAACACTGAAGCTTTCTTT,TRBJ1-1,.,few,TRBV9
CASSTQGGQMSTDTQYF,TGTGCCAGCAGCACCCAGGGGGGACAGATGAGCACAGATACGCAGTATTTT,TRBJ2-3,.,.,TRBV7-8
CASSQQGENGYTF,TGTGCCAGCAGTCAACAGGGGGAGAATGGCTACACCTTC,TRBJ1-2,TRBD1,few,TRBV6-1
CASSMLGVRSNQPQHF,TGTGCCAGTAGTATGTTAGGGGTCCGTAGCAATCAGCCCCAGCATTTT,TRBJ1-5,.,.,TRBV19
CASSEGLAGGRETQYF,TGTGCCAGCAGTGAAGGACTAGCGGGGGGGCGAGAGACCCAGTACTTC,TRBJ2-5,TRBD2,.,TRBV2
CASSMSTDQPQHF,TGTGCCAGTAGTATGAGCACCGATCAGCCCCAGCATTTT,TRBJ1-5,.,.,TRBV19
CASSQALNSPLHF,TGCGCCAGCAGCCAGGCCCTTAATTCACCCCTCCACTTT,TRBJ1-6,.,.,TRBV4-1
CASSSADSPPYEQYF,TGTGCCAGTAGTTCTGCGGACAGCCCACCCTACGAGCAGTACTTC,TRBJ2-7,.,.,TRBV19
CASSDSGSYGQPQHF,TGTGCCAGCAGTGATTCTGGCAGTTACGGGCAGCCCCAGCATTTT,TRBJ1-5,.,.,TRBV25-1
CASSVGRQGAYQETQYF,TGTGCCAGCAGCGTAGGAAGGCAGGGGGCCTATCAAGAGACCCAGTACTTC,TRBJ2-5,TRBD1,.,TRBV9
CASKASGIDTQYF,TGTGCCAGCAAAGCTAGCGGGATAGATACGCAGTATTTT,TRBJ2-3,TRBD2,.,TRBV6-4
CASSLTSGSQSGANVLTF,TGCGCCAGCAGCTTAACATCAGGTTCCCAGTCTGGGGCCAACGTCCTGACTTTC,TRBJ2-6,.,.,TRBV5-1
CASSQGGGGVVHPHEKLFF,TGCGCCAGCAGCCAAGGCGGGGGGGGAGTCGTCCACCCGCATGAAAAACTGTTTTTT,TRBJ1-4,.,.,TRBV4-1
CSVVLRGYEQYF,TGCAGCGTTGTCCTAAGGGGCTACGAGCAGTACTTC,TRBJ2-7,.,.,TRBV29-1
CASSMGQGFGTEAFF,TGTGCCAGTAGTATGGGACAGGGGTTCGGCACTGAAGCTTTCTTT,TRBJ1-1,TRBD1,.,TRBV19
CASSEVPGNQPQHF,TGTGCCAGCAGTGAGGTACCAGGGAATCAGCCCCAGCATTTT,TRBJ1-5,.,.,TRBV6-1
CASSDPPGDLTGELFF,TGTGCCAGCAGCGACCCTCCGGGGGACCTCACCGGGGAGCTGTTTTTT,TRBJ2-2,.,.,TRBV9
CSASSIPPSNEQYF,TGCAGTGCTAGTAGCATCCCTCCATCCAACGAGCAGTACTTC,TRBJ2-7,.,.,TRBV20-1
CASSPLAGYGTDTQYF,TGTGCCAGCAGTCCACTAGCGGGGTATGGCACAGATACGCAGTATTTT,TRBJ2-3,TRBD2,.,TRBV7-8
CASSQELAGGKAQYF,TGTGCCAGCAGCCAAGAACTAGCGGGGGGGAAGGCCCAGTACTTC,TRBJ2-5,TRBD2,.,TRBV3-1/TRBV3-2
CASSLLQNQETQYF,TGCGCCAGCAGCTTGTTGCAGAACCAAGAGACCCAGTACTTC,TRBJ2-5,.,.,TRBV5-1
CASSLWPGREDTQYF,TGTGCCAGCAGTCTCTGGCCGGGGCGGGAAGATACGCAGTATTTT,TRBJ2-3,.,.,TRBV28
CASSLALGWTSGGAGTQYF,TGTGCCAGCAGCTTAGCGCTAGGTTGGACTAGCGGGGGGGCCGGGACCCAGTACTTC,TRBJ2-5,TRBD2,.,TRBV7-9
CASSSRSRYTF,TGTGCCAGCAGTTCCAGATCTCGCTACACCTTC,TRBJ1-2,.,once,TRBV28
CASSPNGPDTGELFF,TGTGCCAGCAGCCCTAATGGGCCGGACACCGGGGAGCTGTTTTTT,TRBJ2-2,.,.,TRBV7-9
CASSPWEERGYTF,TGTGCCAGCAGCCCCTGGGAGGAGAGAGGCTACACCTTC,TRBJ1-2,.,.,TRBV5-6
CASSLGQLQREQYF,TGTGCCAGCAGCCTGGGACAGTTGCAACGGGAGCAGTACTTC,TRBJ2-7,TRBD1,.,TRBV25-1
CASSFRGSNTEAFF,TGTGCCAGCAGTTTTCGGGGTTCGAACACTGAAGCTTTCTTT,TRBJ1-1,.,.,TRBV27
CASKLVGGIETQYF,TGTGCCAGCAAGTTAGTGGGGGGGATAGAAACGCAGTATTTT,TRBJ2-3,TRBD2,once,TRBV2